This T cell receptor beta chain was recorded in a study of blood T cell repertoires in COVID-19. Study overall: Samples representing acute and convalescent COVID-19 were sourced from the United States, Italy and Spain. T cells, B-cell-depleted T cells, or PBMCs supplied cDNA or gDNA.

V lost 3 bases and J 8 bases, leaving 20 bases between the germline ends. Germline CDR1 and CDR2: SGDLS and YYNGEE. This CDR3 is 15 amino acids long. In the study's own analysis: Amplification of reference gene primers provided the estimated nucleated cell counts. Sequencing was performed with immunoSEQ multiplex PCR; in TCRdb, only in-frame clones are kept and a portion is missing. For V, J and clone size, that table is used; D and trimming come from the DNA. Of approximately 280,000 clones listed, roughly nine tenths are singletons. This chain uses TRBV9 with TRBJ1-2, with TRBD1 as a possible D gene (5 bases). This TCR came from a man aged 50-60 years with acute or convalescent COVID-19. The source material was peripheral blood. The CDR3 region is CASSAQTGVDWGYTF. The CDR3 DNA reads as TGTGCCAGCAGCGCCCAGACGGGGGTAGATTGGGGCTACACCTTC.